This is a list of T cell receptor beta chains from one sample in a study of T cells expressing NK-cell markers. For each CDR3 protein, TCRdb gives one entry from its re-call of the 5' RACE reads, without DNA. The sample includes about 260,000 distinct CDR3 sequences. The sequenced sample consisted of blood T cells: a sorted CD56 or NKG2C T cell subset, CD4+ or CD8+ T cells, or bulk PBMC T cells (not recorded which). All receptors come from a woman aged 18-69 years in good health. Both conserved end residues are part of each CDR3. Each record gives: V gene, J gene, CDR3 protein.

TRBV28	TRBJ2-1	CASNSRETLGEQFF
TRBV29-1	TRBJ1-1	CSASRGNTEAFF
TRBV20-1	TRBJ1-4	CSARGQGEKLFF
TRBV12-3/TRBV12-4	TRBJ2-3	CASSLDSGGSTDTQYF
TRBV20-1	TRBJ1-6	CSARDPSVQFNSPLHF
TRBV18	TRBJ1-5	CASSPLEPSNNQPQHF
TRBV7-3	TRBJ2-1	CASSLYPLGETLNEQFF
TRBV25-1	TRBJ2-7	CASRDSYEQYF
TRBV28	TRBJ2-5	CACDGTGMTKTQYF
TRBV23-1	TRBJ2-1	CASSQDLPLGPNEQFF
TRBV7-2	TRBJ2-2	CASSLGQNTGELFF
TRBV20-1	TRBJ1-5	CSARGESLGNQPQHF
TRBV7-2	TRBJ2-2	CASTRQGYTGELFF
TRBV29-1	TRBJ2-1	CSVRAGDRLFF
TRBV29-1	TRBJ1-1	CSVTGANTEAFF
TRBV9	TRBJ2-6	CASSLTAGANVLTF
TRBV7-2	TRBJ2-7	CASSLALTGEQYF
TRBV5-1	TRBJ2-4	CASSLATDIAKNIQYF
TRBV5-5	TRBJ2-5	CASSFPAGGETQYF
TRBV11-2	TRBJ2-3	CASSLGGGRAQYF
TRBV18	TRBJ2-7	CASSPGQASYEQYF
TRBV7-2	TRBJ2-2	CASSFSSVGGELFF